This TCR beta chain was profiled in a study of blood T cell repertoires in COVID-19 (dated by TCRdb to the early 2020s). Regarding the research as a whole: Samples covering the acute and convalescent phases of COVID-19 were provided by collaborators in the United States, Italy and Spain. The prospective study material was composed of cDNA or gDNA derived from T cells, B-cell-depleted T cells, or PBMCs. Subjects who had been exposed to COVID-19, were actively infected with it, or had recovered from it provided the deeply sampled blood TCRbeta repertoires that made up the dataset. The repertoires were released in a freely available public database intended as a resource for research on the immune response to SARS-CoV-2. The samples were drawn from two sources: the first 160 participants of the ongoing ImmuneRACE study, and 1,254 subjects contributed by 6 global collaborators. Nearly every sample came with metadata listing a de-identified subject ID, COVID-19 status, age in years and sex. HLA class I and class II types, where available, came from metadata supplied by the sample provider rather than from assay-based typing. The investigation overall reported the following: Clinical and demographic metadata were provided uncurated, with the amount varying by source and participant.

Collaborating institutions collected whole blood in K2EDTA tubes following their own protocols. For TCRbeta analysis, collaborator samples were shipped as frozen whole blood, as isolated PBMCs, or as DNA extracted from either sample type. There are 13 amino acids in the CDR3, from cysteine to phenylalanine inclusive. This entry keeps only the CDR3 DNA: 39 bases, framed from base 1. Taken from the germline V gene, the CDR1 and CDR2 loops are MNHEY and SVGAGI. V lost 6 bases and J lost 8 bases; the stretch between them is 13 bases long. The immunoSEQ Assay, a bias-controlled multiplex PCR, was used to amplify TCRbeta CDR3 regions from genomic DNA. Processing in the source paper ran as follows. The number of nucleated cells in each sample was estimated by amplification of reference gene primers within the assay. Sequence reads were collapsed and filtered to measure the absolute abundance of every unique TCRbeta CDR3 rearrangement. Productive Simpson clonality was computed per sample as the square root of Simpson's diversity index over productive rearrangements. As stored in TCRdb, this immuneACCESS dataset retains in-frame rearrangements with V and J assigned. A fraction of the clones does not appear; measured against another copy, unresolved V genes explain less than half of the discrepancy, and the remainder lacks a known reason. V and J calls and clone size come straight from that table; D and trimming were deduced from the DNA. The table for this sample lists tens of thousands of clones; 82% of them were counted only once. Under 4.5% of the sample is held by the ten biggest clonotypes.

Concerning this clone itself: The antigen it recognizes is unknown. No quality values exist for individual bases; no much larger clone is one base distant.

This TCR was recovered from a woman aged 60 to 75 with acute or convalescent COVID-19. The V and J genes are TRBV6-5 and TRBJ1-4; TRBD1 is a possible D gene, resting on 5 matching bases. Sequences were obtained from peripheral blood. The CDR3 reads as follows: CASSVQGYEKLFF. The nucleotide sequence reads TGTGCCAGCAGCGTTCAGGGATACGAAAAACTGTTTTTT.